This T cell receptor (beta chain) was recovered during a study of cytomegalovirus exposure and HLA in healthy donors. Across the study: A preliminary data release comprised 80 million or so unique TCRs obtained from HLA-typed donors. Overall study results and limits: CMV serostatus was the sole immune exposure data available. Later, an analysis found that common viral pathogens appeared to be linked with several of the most significant clusters. The study carried out a later analysis of TCR beta sequences. It associated around 17,000 of them with specific HLA alleles at a false discovery rate of 0.05.

Germline assignment: CDR1 WNHNN and CDR2 SYGVQD (reference sequence). The ends lost 0 bases at V and 5 bases at J; junction bases unmatched: 4. The CDR3 length is 15 residues. The PCR was carried out with 60 Vbeta primers and 13 Jbeta primers. Sequencing used immunoSEQ multiplex PCR; TCRdb keeps in-frame clones, though not all of them. The sample records 90,000 or so clones, approximately 70% being singletons. Comments on this clone: The antigen is unknown.

What was sequenced was PBMCs. The source of this sequence is a woman aged 45-60 years in good health and CMV-seropositive. The chain uses TRBV10-1 and TRBJ2-1, with 7 bases fitting TRBD2. The CDR3 reads CASSESGGGNNEQFF. The CDR3 DNA is TGCGCCAGCAGTGAGTCGGGGGGAGGGAACAATGAGCAGTTCTTC.